This record covers a single T cell receptor (beta chain). A much larger clone differs by one base, so this may be a read error. The sample originates from a study of early T cells in non-severe SARS-CoV-2 infection. Individual cDNA molecules were tagged with unique molecular identifiers, the study reported. TCRdb redid the calling of the 5' RACE reads with MiXCR, one entry per CDR3 protein. The data contain roughly 100,000 distinct CDR3 sequences, approximately 14% of them singletons. This receptor was taken from an adult who was a healthcare worker with PCR-confirmed SARS-CoV-2 infection or an uninfected control (not recorded which). Sequences were obtained from whole blood.

This CDR3 reads CASNSGGYSNQPQHF. CDR3 sequence (DNA): TGTGCCAGCAATTCAGGAGGGTATAGCAATCAGCCCCAGCATTTT. The rearrangement joins TRBV28 to TRBJ1-5; D not certain. The CDR3 is 15 amino acids. CDR1 MDHEN and CDR2 SYDVKM come from the germline V gene. The ends were cut back, 7 bases at V and 0 bases at J, with 13 bases in the middle.